The 23 T cell receptor beta chains below come from one sample, sequenced in a study of cytomegalovirus exposure and HLA in healthy donors. A multiplex PCR was run with 60 Vbeta primers and 13 Jbeta primers. Assay: immunoSEQ multiplex PCR; the TCRdb copy retains only in-frame clones and omits some. The top ten clones hold under 8% of a sample with some 170,000 clones, roughly 79% of them seen once. The sequencing input was PBMCs. Receptors were obtained from a man aged 40-50 years in good health and CMV-seropositive.

This clone appeared a few times. Other DNA sequences in this sample translate to the same CDR3. The rearrangement joins TRBV5-1 to TRBJ2-1, with 8 bases aligning to TRBD1. The junction had 6 bases not matched to a gene; V was cut back by 3 bases and J by 7 bases. The CDR3 is 14 residues long. CDR1 SGHRS and CDR2 YFSETQ come from the germline V gene. Written as DNA, the CDR3 is TGCGCCAGCAGCTCAACAGGGGGAGGAAATGAGCAGTTCTTC. It translates to CASSSTGGGNEQFF.

The J gene is TRBJ2-7, the V gene TRBV7-9, with 7 bases that match TRBD1. The CDR3 is made up of 14 amino acids. Per the germline V gene, CDR1 is SEHNR and CDR2 is FQNEAQ (reference sequence). Unmatched junction bases numbered 6, after V lost 4 bases and J lost 3 bases. DNA of the CDR3: TGTGCCAGCAGCTCTAGACAGGGTGGCTACGAGCAGTACTTC. Protein product: CASSSRQGGYEQYF.

V and J are TRBV5-1 and TRBJ2-5; TRBD2 matches at 10 bases. Germline-derived CDR1 and CDR2 are SGHRS and YFSETQ. This CDR3 contains 15 residues. The junction had 5 bases not matched to a gene; V was cut back by 4 bases and J by 2 bases. CDR3 residues: CASSPLTSGQETQYF. CDR3 coding DNA: TGCGCCAGCAGCCCTTTGACTAGCGGGCAAGAGACCCAGTACTTC.

This clone turned up a few times. V is TRBV5-6 and J is TRBJ1-5, with D unresolved. The CDR3 is 12 amino acids. Trimming shortened V by 6 bases and J by 0 bases, and 4 bases separated the two germline ends. CDR1 is SGHDT, CDR2 YYEEEE, per germline. The CDR3 nucleotides read TGTGCCAGCACCTATAGCAATCAGCCCCAGCATTTT. Its translation is CASTYSNQPQHF. Based on the CDR3 plus reference TRBV5-6 and TRBJ1-5, the full variable domain is DAGVTQSPTHLIKTRGQQVTLRCSPKSGHDTVSWYQQALGQGPQFIFQYYEEEERQRGNFPDRFSGHQFPNYSSELNVNALLLGDSALYLCASTYSNQPQHFGDGTRLSIL.

The rearrangement links TRBV11-3 to TRBJ2-5, with D tentatively TRBD1 (5 bases). The closer fit of TRBJ2-7 to the DNA end suggests the J call may be wrong. CDR3 length: 14 residues. In germline, CDR1 is SGHNT, CDR2 YENEEA. The CDR3 sequence is CASSPETEAYEQYF. CDR3 in DNA: TGTGCCAGCAGTCCCGAGACAGAAGCCTACGAGCAGTACTTC.

The chain employs TRBV19 and TRBJ1-2; D not resolved. V lost 1 base, J lost 4 bases, and 7 bases lay in between. The CDR3 is made up of 13 amino acids. Germline loops: CDR1 LNHDA, CDR2 SQIVND (reference sequence). For the CDR3, the DNA is TGTGCCAGTAGTATAGTCCCAGTCTATGGCTACACCTTC. Translation gives CASSIVPVYGYTF.

The chain links TRBV30 to TRBJ2-3; 8 bases are shared with TRBD2. V trimming: 0 bases; J trimming: 5 bases; junction bases outside the gene matches: 4. The CDR3 is 14 amino acids. Per germline, CDR1 GTSNPN and CDR2 SVGIG (reference sequence). In DNA, the CDR3 is TGTGCCTGGAGTGTAGTACTAGCGGTAGATACGCAGTATTTT. It encodes CAWSVVLAVDTQYF.

This chain joins TRBV5-1 and TRBJ2-7; 10 bases are a match to TRBD1. This CDR3 is 14 amino acids long. Unmatched junction bases numbered 4, after V lost 3 bases and J lost 4 bases. CDR1 SGHRS and CDR2 YFSETQ come from the germline V gene. The CDR3 here is CASSSGTGEYEQYF. The DNA of the CDR3 is TGCGCCAGCAGCTCCGGGACAGGGGAGTACGAGCAGTACTTC.

The chain is built from TRBV7-3 and TRBJ2-1; perhaps TRBD2 as D (6 bases). The CDR3 spans 15 residues. V dropped 3 bases and J dropped 0 bases, with 9 bases sitting between them. Germline V CDR1 and CDR2: SGHTA, FQGTGA. The CDR3, as DNA: TGTGCCAGCAGCTTGGGCGGGGCCTCCTACAATGAGCAGTTCTTC. This translates into CASSLGGASYNEQFF.

This clone appeared once. The chain links TRBV7-9 to TRBJ2-7; tentative D call: TRBD2 (5 bases). The CDR3 is made up of 15 amino acids. The V gene's germline CDR1 is SEHNR and CDR2 FQNEAQ (reference sequence). Trimming pared 1 base from V and 4 bases from J, leaving 14 bases between. CDR3: CASSLDADFFYEQYF. CDR3 coding DNA: TGTGCCAGCAGCTTAGACGCGGACTTTTTTTACGAGCAGTACTTC.

The rearrangement links TRBV10-3 to TRBJ1-2; D is possibly TRBD1 (5 bases). V lost 10 bases, J lost 0 bases, and 12 bases lay in between. From germline, CDR1 is ENHRY and CDR2 SYGVKD. The CDR3 covers 13 residues. The CDR3 loop reads CANAAGTNYGYTF. CDR3 DNA sequence: TGTGCCAACGCGGCAGGGACTAACTATGGCTACACCTTC.

This clone was picked up one time. V and J are TRBV27 and TRBJ1-2; D unresolved. The germline V gene has CDR1 MNHEY and CDR2 SMNVEV (reference sequence). CDR3 length: 14 amino acids. V was shortened by 3 bases and J by 3 bases, with 11 bases between the two germline ends. The CDR3, as DNA: TGTGCCAGCAGTTTGTGGTCCGGGGACTATGGCTACACCTTC. Translated, it gives CASSLWSGDYGYTF.

The V gene is TRBV2, the J gene TRBJ2-2; 11 bases are shared with TRBD2. This CDR3 is built from 16 residues. With 4 bases clipped from V and 2 bases from J, the junction kept 3 bases outside the gene matches. Germline V lookup: CDR1 SNHLY, CDR2 FYNNEI. DNA of the CDR3: TGTGCCAGCAGTGGCACTAGCGGGAGTAACACCGGGGAGCTGTTTTTT. This gives the protein CASSGTSGSNTGELFF.

DNA for the CDR3: TGTGCCAGCAGTTCCACACTAGCGTACAATGAGCAGTTCTTC. This gives the protein CASSSTLAYNEQFF. This chain connects TRBV6-5 to TRBJ2-1; TRBD2 matches at 7 bases. Germline-derived CDR1 and CDR2 are MNHEY and SVGAGI. J lost 4 bases, V lost 4 bases, and 4 bases had no gene match. This CDR3 is built from 14 residues.

This chain connects TRBV6-5 to TRBJ1-6; maybe TRBD1 (6 bases). Germline CDR1 reads MNHEY; CDR2 reads SVGAGI. With 7 bases removed from V and 5 bases from J, the gap between germline ends came to 15 bases. This CDR3 contains 15 residues. In DNA form, the CDR3 reads TGTGCCAGCACCTTCCAGGGACAAAATAATTCACCCCTCCACTTT. Translation: CASTFQGQNNSPLHF.

The rearrangement links TRBV18 to TRBJ1-1; no clear D gene. V lost 6 bases to trimming and J lost 5 bases, with 16 bases between them. This CDR3 is 14 amino acids long. Germline CDR1 and CDR2: KGHSH and LQKENI. The CDR3 DNA follows: TGTGCCAGCTCCCCCGGAGGTGGTCGAACTGAAGCTTTCTTT. Translation: CASSPGGGRTEAFF. Using reference TRBV18 and TRBJ1-1 for the parts outside the CDR3, the full variable domain is NAGVMQNPRHLVRRRGQEARLRCSPMKGHSHVYWYRQLPEEGLKFMVYLQKENIIDESGMPKERFSAEFPKEGPSILRIQQVVRGDSAAYFCASSPGGGRTEAFFGQGTRLTVV.

The J gene is TRBJ1-1, the V gene TRBV19; D is perhaps TRBD1 (5 bases). Germline V gene data show CDR1 as LNHDA and CDR2 as SQIVND (reference sequence). V gave up 3 bases and J gave up 4 bases, with 12 bases separating them. CDR3 length equals 14 residues. The CDR3 is CASSMEGRGTEAFF. The CDR3 DNA sequence: TGTGCCAGTAGTATGGAGGGGAGGGGCACTGAAGCTTTCTTT.

The CDR3 nucleotides are TGTGCCAGCAGTGAAGCTCAGCGCTATGGCTACACCTTC. Its translation is CASSEAQRYGYTF. The chain couples TRBV6-1 to TRBJ1-2, with D hard to call. The germline V and J ends were trimmed by 0 bases and 4 bases, with 6 bases remaining between them. Germline lookup yields CDR1 MNHNS and CDR2 SASEGT. The CDR3 loop spans 13 amino acids.

The chain uses TRBV5-5 and TRBJ2-7, with D perhaps matching TRBD1 (5 bases). Germline loops: CDR1 SGHKS, CDR2 YYEKEE (reference sequence). The V end was cut by 0 bases, the J end by 6 bases, with 13 bases between. This CDR3 comprises 14 residues. The CDR3 DNA is TGTGCCAGCAGCTTGGCGGCAGGGCCACTCGAGCAGTACTTC. Amino acids: CASSLAAGPLEQYF.

The chain uses TRBV21-1 and TRBJ2-6; the table's D call, TRBD1, was not checked against the DNA. TRBV21-1 is a pseudogene segment. CDR3 length equals 23 residues. The chain's CDR3 is CASRGAKGRDSSPEGSGANVLTF. CDR3 bases: TGTGCCAGCAGGGGGGCCAAGGGGCGGGACAGCAGCCCTGAGGGCTCTGGGGCCAACGTCCTGACTTTC.

The chain is built from TRBV7-9 and TRBJ1-1, with a tentative D call TRBD1 (5 bases). Trimming cost V 5 bases and J 3 bases, with 19 bases left between them. Germline assignment: CDR1 SEHNR and CDR2 FQNEAQ (reference sequence). The CDR3 is 16 residues long. CDR3: CASSRGPPRRDTEAFF. The CDR3 nucleotides are TGTGCCAGCAGCCGGGGCCCGCCGAGGAGGGACACTGAAGCTTTCTTT.

The CDR3 coding sequence is TGTGCCAGCAGTGAAGCCGGGTTCGGGGAGCAGTACTTC. Residues: CASSEAGFGEQYF. The V call is TRBV6-1, the J call TRBJ2-7; D is ambiguous. Germline-derived CDR1 and CDR2 are MNHNS and SASEGT. V dropped 0 bases and J dropped 7 bases, with 10 bases sitting between them. The CDR3 is made up of 13 amino acids.

The gene calls are TRBV7-6 and TRBJ2-6; the match to TRBD1 covers 7 bases. This CDR3 has 16 amino acids. With V trimmed by 5 bases and J by 4 bases, 8 bases remained unmatched. The germline CDR1 and CDR2 sequences are SGHVS and FNYEAQ. CDR3 residues: CASSLGQAAGANVLTF. DNA for the CDR3: TGTGCCAGCAGCCTCGGACAGGCGGCAGGGGCCAACGTCCTGACTTTC.